This T cell receptor beta chain was sequenced for a study of blood T cell repertoires in COVID-19. Study as a whole: Donors in the United States, Italy and Spain gave samples during acute or convalescent COVID-19. PBMCs, B-cell-depleted T cells, or T cells provided the cDNA or gDNA that made up the material.

Authors' processing steps: By means of reference gene primer amplification, nucleated cell counts were estimated. Clones were read by immunoSEQ multiplex PCR, and TCRdb kept only the in-frame ones, dropping some. Clone size and V and J calls were adopted from that table, with D and trimming inferred from the DNA. The sample holds approximately 200,000 clones, roughly 85% seen once. This clonotype was obtained from a man aged 55 to 70 with acute or convalescent COVID-19. The sequenced sample was peripheral blood.

The CDR3 DNA reads TGTGCCAGCAGCCTACAGGGTTCCAAAAACATTCAGTACTTC. Encoded protein: CASSLQGSKNIQYF. The rearrangement joins TRBV5-4 to TRBJ2-4; tentatively, D is TRBD1 (6 bases). V dropped 4 bases and J dropped 2 bases, with 10 bases sitting between them. CDR1 is SGHNT, CDR2 YYREEE, per germline (reference sequence). The CDR3 length is 14 residues.